The clone carrying this T cell receptor (beta chain) was seen many times. Its matching antigen is unknown. This entry belongs to a study of regulatory T cells in long-lasting Graves disease. Assembly of TCR beta libraries relied on iRepertoire HTBI primers together with Arm-PCR of CDR3 regions. TCRdb used MiXCR to reprocess the multiplex PCR reads, holding one entry per CDR3 protein. Among roughly 430,000 distinct CDR3 sequences listed, 21% were seen once. Time point reported: persistent/refractory GD, antithyroid drugs over 5 years with positive TRAb. After RNA was extracted from PBMCs, the TCR library was made from it. The study, taken as a whole, reports: Sample size was small, which may have lowered accuracy. Tissue studied was limited to peripheral blood, excluding thyroid tissue.

The receptor was derived from a female donor with Graves disease. The source material was peripheral blood mononuclear cells (PBMCs), sampled when the disease was refractory, from a patient treated with antithyroid drugs.

The CDR3 DNA is TGTGCCAGCAGGGACGGTTGGTCCACTGAAGCTTTCTTT. This encodes CASRDGWSTEAFF. V usage is TRBV2 and J usage is TRBJ1-1; no clear D. The germline CDR1 and CDR2 sequences are SNHLY and FYNNEI. V lost 6 bases and J 4 bases, leaving 12 bases between the germline ends. This CDR3 has 13 amino acids.